A single TCR beta chain is shown here with its context. Its antigen remains unknown. V lost 1 base and J 6 bases, leaving 10 bases between the germline ends. This CDR3 has 13 residues. Germline V gene lookup returns CDR1 SGHTA and CDR2 FQGNSA. This sample is drawn from a study of blood T cells in healthy people across ages. Points from the study as a whole: Age advanced and TCR beta diversity per million T cells fell, roughly linearly.

Primers used in a second PCR of roughly 6 to 12 cycles were a sample-barcoded 5' primer and a J-beta primer mix. TCRdb re-analysed the 5' RACE reads in MiXCR, keeping a single row per CDR3 protein. The data show hundreds of thousands of distinct CDR3 sequences, 25% to 30% seen once. The amount of total RNA extracted per sample was at least 6 micrograms. The TCR comes from an elderly woman in good health. The chain combines TRBV7-2 with TRBJ2-7; no reliable D call. The sequenced sample consisted of blood. CDR3 in DNA: TGTGCCAGCAGCTTAGGGTCCTACGGCGAGCAGTACTTC. Its protein product is CASSLGSYGEQYF. The complete variable domain, with remaining parts taken from reference TRBV7-2 and TRBJ2-7, reads GAGVSQSPSNKVTEKGKDVELRCDPISGHTALYWYRQSLGQGLEFLIYFQGNSAPDKSGLPSDRFSAERTGGSVSTLTIQRTQQEDSAVYLCASSLGSYGEQYFGPGTRLTVT.